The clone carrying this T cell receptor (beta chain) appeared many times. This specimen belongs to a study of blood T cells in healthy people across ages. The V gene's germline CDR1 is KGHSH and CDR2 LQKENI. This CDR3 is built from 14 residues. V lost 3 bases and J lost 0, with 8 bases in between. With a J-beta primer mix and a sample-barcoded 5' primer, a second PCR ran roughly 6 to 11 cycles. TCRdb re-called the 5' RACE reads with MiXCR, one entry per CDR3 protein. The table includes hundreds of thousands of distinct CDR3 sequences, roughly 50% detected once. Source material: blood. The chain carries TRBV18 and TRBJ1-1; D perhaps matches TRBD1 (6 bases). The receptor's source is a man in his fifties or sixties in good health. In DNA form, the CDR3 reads TGTGCCAGCTCACCCGGACAGTTGAACACTGAAGCTTTCTTT. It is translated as CASSPGQLNTEAFF.